The sequence of this TCR beta chain was determined in a study of T cell responses to AZD1222 COVID-19 vaccine. Study-wide background: Second-dose recipients at about 4 or about 12 weeks were treated as one pooled group.

A note on this clone: Its target is not known.

Regarding the study as a whole: Recipients of two AZD1222 doses showed rising Spike-specific TCR breadth and depth. The study reported that nearly half of spike-specific TCRs target unmutated variant regions.

Germline V gene sequence: CDR1 GTSNPN, CDR2 SVGIG (reference sequence). The V end lost 1 base, the J end lost 7 bases, and 7 bases lay between the germline ends. This CDR3 spans 11 amino acids. Libraries were prepared by immunoSEQ multiplex PCR; TCRdb keeps only in-frame clonotypes and omits some of them. The table has over 120,000 clones, over 90% seen once. The material was peripheral blood, obtained on day 0 of AZD1222 vaccination. This sequence joins TRBV30 and TRBJ1-1; D not resolved. The origin of this receptor is an adult in good health. In nucleotides, the CDR3 is TGTGCCTGGAGTGGGGCCGGTGAAGCTTTCTTT. This translates into CAWSGAGEAFF.